These 2 T cell receptor beta chains were sequenced from one sample in a study of blood T cell repertoires in COVID-19 (TCRdb year 2020). The library came from the immunoSEQ multiplex PCR assay. This immuneACCESS table, as held by TCRdb, lists in-frame sequences with V and J called but not all clones. Of the missing ones, under half trace to an unresolved V gene in checked studies; the others have no known cause. A total of about 170,000 clones appear in this sample, approximately 84% of them only once. Approximately 2.4% of the sample rests with the top ten. The material sequenced was peripheral blood. Receptor source: a human donor with acute or convalescent COVID-19. The donor label of this sample is uncertain.

This clone was observed once. The chain uses TRBV11-2 and TRBJ2-3, with no clear D. Germline CDR1 reads SGHAT; CDR2 reads FQNNGV. The germline V and J ends were trimmed by 2 bases and 6 bases, with 6 bases remaining between them. The CDR3 has 12 residues. This CDR3 is CASSLTGDTQYF. The CDR3 coding sequence is TGTGCCAGCAGCTTAACCGGGGATACGCAGTATTTT. Combining the CDR3 with reference TRBV11-2 and TRBJ2-3 gives the whole variable domain EAGVAQSPRYKIIEKRQSVAFWCNPISGHATLYWYQQILGQGPKLLIQFQNNGVVDDSQLPKDRFSAERLKGVDSTLKIQPAKLEDSAVYLCASSLTGDTQYFGPGTRLTVL.

J is TRBJ1-1 and V is TRBV29-1; no firm D call. CDR3 length: 12 amino acids. The ends were cut back, 7 bases at V and 5 bases at J, with 14 bases in the middle. Germline CDR1 reads SQVTM; CDR2 reads ANQGSEA. The CDR3 nucleotides are TGCAGCGCCCGAAGAGGGTTGACTGAAGCTTTCTTT. Translation gives CSARRGLTEAFF. The full variable domain, rest sourced from reference TRBV29-1 and TRBJ1-1, is SAVISQKPSRDICQRGTSLTIQCQVDSQVTMMFWYRQQPGQSLTLIATANQGSEATYESGFVIDKFPISRPNLTFSTLTVSNMSPEDSSIYLCSARRGLTEAFFGQGTRLTVV.